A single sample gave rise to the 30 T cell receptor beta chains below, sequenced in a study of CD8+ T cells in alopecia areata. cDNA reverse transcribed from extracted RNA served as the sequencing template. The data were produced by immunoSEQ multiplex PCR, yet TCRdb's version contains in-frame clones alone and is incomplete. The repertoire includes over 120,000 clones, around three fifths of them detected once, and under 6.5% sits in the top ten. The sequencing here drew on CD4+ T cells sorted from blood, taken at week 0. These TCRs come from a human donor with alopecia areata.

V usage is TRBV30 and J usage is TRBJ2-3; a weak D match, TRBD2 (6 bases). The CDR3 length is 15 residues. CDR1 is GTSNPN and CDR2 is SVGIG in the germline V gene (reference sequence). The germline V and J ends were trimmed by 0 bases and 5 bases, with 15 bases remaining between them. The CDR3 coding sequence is TGTGCCTGGAGTGTAGGAGGGGTGGGGCGAGATACGCAGTATTTT. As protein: CAWSVGGVGRDTQYF.

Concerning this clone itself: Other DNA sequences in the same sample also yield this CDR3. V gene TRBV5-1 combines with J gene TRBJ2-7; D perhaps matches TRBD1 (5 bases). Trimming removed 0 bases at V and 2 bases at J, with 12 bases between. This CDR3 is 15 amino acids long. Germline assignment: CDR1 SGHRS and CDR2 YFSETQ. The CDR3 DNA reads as TGCGCCAGCAGCTTGGCCCCCACAGGCCCCTACGAGCAGTACTTC. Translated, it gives CASSLAPTGPYEQYF.

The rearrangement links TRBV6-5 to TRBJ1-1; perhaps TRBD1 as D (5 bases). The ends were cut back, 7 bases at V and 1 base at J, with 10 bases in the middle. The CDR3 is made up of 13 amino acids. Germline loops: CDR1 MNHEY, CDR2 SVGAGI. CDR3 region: CASTGTENTEAFF. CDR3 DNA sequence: TGTGCCAGCACCGGGACGGAGAACACTGAAGCTTTCTTT.

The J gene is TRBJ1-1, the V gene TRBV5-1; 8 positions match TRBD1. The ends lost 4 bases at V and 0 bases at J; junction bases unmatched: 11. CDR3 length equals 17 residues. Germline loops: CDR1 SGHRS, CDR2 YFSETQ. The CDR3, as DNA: TGCGCCAGCAGCCCGACAGGGGCAACCCTTGTGAACACTGAAGCTTTCTTT. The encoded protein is CASSPTGATLVNTEAFF.

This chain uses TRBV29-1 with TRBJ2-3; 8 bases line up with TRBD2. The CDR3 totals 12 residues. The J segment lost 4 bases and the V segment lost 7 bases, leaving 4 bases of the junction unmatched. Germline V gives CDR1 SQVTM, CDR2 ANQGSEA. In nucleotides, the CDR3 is TGCAGCGCGAAGACTAGCGCAGATACGCAGTATTTT. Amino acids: CSAKTSADTQYF.

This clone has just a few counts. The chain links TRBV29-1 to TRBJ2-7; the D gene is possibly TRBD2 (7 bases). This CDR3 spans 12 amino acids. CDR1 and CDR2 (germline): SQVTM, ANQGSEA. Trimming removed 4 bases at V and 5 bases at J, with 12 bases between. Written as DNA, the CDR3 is TGCAGCGTTGTTCGGGGGGCGGACGAGCAGTACTTC. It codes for CSVVRGADEQYF.

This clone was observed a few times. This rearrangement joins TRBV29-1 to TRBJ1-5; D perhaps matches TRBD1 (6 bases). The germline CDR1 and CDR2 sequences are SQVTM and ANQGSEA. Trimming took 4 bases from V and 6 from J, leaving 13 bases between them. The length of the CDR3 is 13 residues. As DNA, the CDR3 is TGCAGCGTTGGAGAACAGGGTGGTCAGCCCCAGCATTTT. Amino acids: CSVGEQGGQPQHF. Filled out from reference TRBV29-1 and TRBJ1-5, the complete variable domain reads SAVISQKPSRDICQRGTSLTIQCQVDSQVTMMFWYRQQPGQSLTLIATANQGSEATYESGFVIDKFPISRPNLTFSTLTVSNMSPEDSSIYLCSVGEQGGQPQHFGDGTRLSIL.

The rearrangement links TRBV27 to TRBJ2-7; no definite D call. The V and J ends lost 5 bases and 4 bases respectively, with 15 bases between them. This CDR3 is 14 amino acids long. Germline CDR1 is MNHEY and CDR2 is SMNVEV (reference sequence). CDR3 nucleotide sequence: TGTGCCAGCAGTCCAGCTTTGGGTGGGTACGAGCAGTACTTC. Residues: CASSPALGGYEQYF.

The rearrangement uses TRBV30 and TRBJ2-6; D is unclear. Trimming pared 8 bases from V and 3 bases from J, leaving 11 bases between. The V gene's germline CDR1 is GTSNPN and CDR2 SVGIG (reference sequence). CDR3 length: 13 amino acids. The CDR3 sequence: CAGFGVGANVLTF. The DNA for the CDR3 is TGTGCCGGATTTGGGGTTGGGGCCAACGTCCTGACTTTC.

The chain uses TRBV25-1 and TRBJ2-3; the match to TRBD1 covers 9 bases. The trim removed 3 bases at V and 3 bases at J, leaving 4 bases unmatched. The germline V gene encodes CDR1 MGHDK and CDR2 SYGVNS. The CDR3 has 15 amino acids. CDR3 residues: CASSEPGQGTDTQYF. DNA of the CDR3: TGTGCCAGCAGTGAGCCCGGACAGGGGACAGATACGCAGTATTTT.

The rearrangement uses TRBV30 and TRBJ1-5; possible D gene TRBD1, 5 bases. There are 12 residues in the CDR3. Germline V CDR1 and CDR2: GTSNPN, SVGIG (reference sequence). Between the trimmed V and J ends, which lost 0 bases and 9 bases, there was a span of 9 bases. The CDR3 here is CAWSVGGRPQHF. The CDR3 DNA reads TGTGCCTGGAGTGTCGGGGGAAGGCCCCAGCATTTT. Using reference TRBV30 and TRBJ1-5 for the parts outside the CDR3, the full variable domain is SQTIHQWPATLVQPVGSPLSLECTVEGTSNPNLYWYRQAAGRGLQLLFYSVGIGQISSEVPQNLSASRPQDRQFILSSKKLLLSDSGFYLCAWSVGGRPQHFGDGTRLSIL.

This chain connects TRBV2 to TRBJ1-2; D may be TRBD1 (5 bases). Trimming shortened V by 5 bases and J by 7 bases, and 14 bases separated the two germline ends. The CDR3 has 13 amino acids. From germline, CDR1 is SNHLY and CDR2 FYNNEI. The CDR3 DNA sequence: TGTGCCAGCAGTTTGGGGGGGTCGGCTGGCTACACCTTC. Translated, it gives CASSLGGSAGYTF. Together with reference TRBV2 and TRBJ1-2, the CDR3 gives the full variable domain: EPEVTQTPSHQVTQMGQEVILRCVPISNHLYFYWYRQILGQKVEFLVSFYNNEISEKSEIFDDQFSVERPDGSNFTLKIRSTKLEDSAMYFCASSLGGSAGYTFGSGTRLTVV.

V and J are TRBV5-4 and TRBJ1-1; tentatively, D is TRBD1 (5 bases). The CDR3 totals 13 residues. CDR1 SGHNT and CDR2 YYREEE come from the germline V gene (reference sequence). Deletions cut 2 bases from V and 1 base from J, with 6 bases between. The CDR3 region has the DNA TGTGCCAGCAGCTTCACAGGGAACACTGAAGCTTTCTTT. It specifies CASSFTGNTEAFF.

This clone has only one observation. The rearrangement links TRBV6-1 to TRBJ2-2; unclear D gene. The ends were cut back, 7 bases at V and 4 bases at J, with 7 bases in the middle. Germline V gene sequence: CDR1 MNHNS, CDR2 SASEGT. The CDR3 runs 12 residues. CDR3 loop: CASKRSTGELFF. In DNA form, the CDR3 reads TGTGCCAGCAAACGGAGCACCGGGGAGCTGTTTTTT.

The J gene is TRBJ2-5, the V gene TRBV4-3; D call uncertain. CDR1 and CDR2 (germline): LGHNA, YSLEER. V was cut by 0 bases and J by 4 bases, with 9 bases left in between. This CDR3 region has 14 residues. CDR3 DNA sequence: TGCGCCAGCAGCCAAGATCTAACAGCAGAGACCCAGTACTTC. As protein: CASSQDLTAETQYF.

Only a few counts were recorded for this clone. CDR3 amino acids: CASSSNSNQPQHF. The CDR3 DNA reads TGTGCCAGCAGTTCGAATAGCAATCAGCCCCAGCATTTT. The rearrangement uses TRBV27 and TRBJ1-5; D remains unclear. Germline CDR1 and CDR2: MNHEY and SMNVEV (reference sequence). V shed 4 bases and J shed 0 bases, with 4 bases lying between them. This CDR3 region has 13 residues.

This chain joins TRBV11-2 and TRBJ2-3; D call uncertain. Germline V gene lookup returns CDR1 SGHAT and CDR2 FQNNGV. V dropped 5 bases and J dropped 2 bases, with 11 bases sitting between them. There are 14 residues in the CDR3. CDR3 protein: CASSPLALTDTQYF. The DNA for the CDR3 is TGTGCCAGCAGCCCCCTCGCCCTCACAGATACGCAGTATTTT.

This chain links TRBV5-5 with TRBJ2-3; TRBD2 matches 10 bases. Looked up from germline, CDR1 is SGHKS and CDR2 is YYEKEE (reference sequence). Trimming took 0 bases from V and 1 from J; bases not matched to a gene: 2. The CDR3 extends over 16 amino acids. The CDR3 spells CASSLGTSGGTDTQYF. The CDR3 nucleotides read TGTGCCAGCAGCTTGGGGACTAGCGGTGGCACAGATACGCAGTATTTT. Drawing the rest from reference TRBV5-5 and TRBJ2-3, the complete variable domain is DAGVTQSPTHLIKTRGQQVTLRCSPISGHKSVSWYQQVLGQGPQFIFQYYEKEERGRGNFPDRFSARQFPNYSSELNVNALLLGDSALYLCASSLGTSGGTDTQYFGPGTRLTVL.

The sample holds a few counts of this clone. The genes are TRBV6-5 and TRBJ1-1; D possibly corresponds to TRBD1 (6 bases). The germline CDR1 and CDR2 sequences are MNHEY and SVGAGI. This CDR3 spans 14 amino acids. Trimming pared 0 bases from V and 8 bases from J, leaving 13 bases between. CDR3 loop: CASSYSLSRGEAFF. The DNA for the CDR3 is TGTGCCAGCAGTTACTCTTTGAGCAGGGGAGAAGCTTTCTTT.

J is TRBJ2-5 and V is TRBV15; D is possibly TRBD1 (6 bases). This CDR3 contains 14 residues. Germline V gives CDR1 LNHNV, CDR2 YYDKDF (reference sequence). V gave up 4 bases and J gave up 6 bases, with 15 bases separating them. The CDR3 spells CATSTKTGQQTQYF. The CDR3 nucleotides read TGTGCCACCAGCACCAAAACAGGGCAGCAGACCCAGTACTTC.

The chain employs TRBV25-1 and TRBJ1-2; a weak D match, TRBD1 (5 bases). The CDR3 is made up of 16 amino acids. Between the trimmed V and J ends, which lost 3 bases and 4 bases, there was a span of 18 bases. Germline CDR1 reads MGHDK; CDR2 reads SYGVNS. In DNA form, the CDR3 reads TGTGCCAGCAGTGATCCAACCGGGACCGCGGGCTATGGCTACACCTTC. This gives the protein CASSDPTGTAGYGYTF.

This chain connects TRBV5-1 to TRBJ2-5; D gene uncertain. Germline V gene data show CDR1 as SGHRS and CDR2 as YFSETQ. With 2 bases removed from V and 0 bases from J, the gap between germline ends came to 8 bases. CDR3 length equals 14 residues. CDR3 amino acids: CASSFGSYQETQYF. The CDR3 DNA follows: TGCGCCAGCAGCTTTGGGTCCTACCAAGAGACCCAGTACTTC.

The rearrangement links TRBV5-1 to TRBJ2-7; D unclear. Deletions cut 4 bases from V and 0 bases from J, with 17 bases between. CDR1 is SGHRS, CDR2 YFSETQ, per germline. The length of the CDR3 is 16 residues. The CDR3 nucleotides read TGCGCCAGCAGCCCAGTCAGTGCGGTAAGCTCCTACGAGCAGTACTTC. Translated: CASSPVSAVSSYEQYF.

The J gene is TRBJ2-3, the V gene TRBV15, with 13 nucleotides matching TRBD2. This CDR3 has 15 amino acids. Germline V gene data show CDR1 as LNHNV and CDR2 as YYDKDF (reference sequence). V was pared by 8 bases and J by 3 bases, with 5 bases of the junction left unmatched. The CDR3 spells CATSPGLAGTDTQYF. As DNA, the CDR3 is TGTGCCACCTCCCCGGGACTAGCGGGGACAGATACGCAGTATTTT. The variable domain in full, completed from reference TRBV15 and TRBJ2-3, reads DAMVIQNPRYQVTQFGKPVTLSCSQTLNHNVMYWYQQKSSQAPKLLFHYYDKDFNNEADTPDNFQSRRPNTSFCFLDIRSPGLGDTAMYLCATSPGLAGTDTQYFGPGTRLTVL.

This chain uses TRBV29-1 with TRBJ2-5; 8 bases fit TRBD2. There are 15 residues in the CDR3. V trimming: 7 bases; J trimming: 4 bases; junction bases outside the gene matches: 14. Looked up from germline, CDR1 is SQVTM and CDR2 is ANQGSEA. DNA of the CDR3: TGCAGCGCCGGGCCCGGGACTAGGACAGCAGAGACCCAGTACTTC. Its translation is CSAGPGTRTAETQYF.

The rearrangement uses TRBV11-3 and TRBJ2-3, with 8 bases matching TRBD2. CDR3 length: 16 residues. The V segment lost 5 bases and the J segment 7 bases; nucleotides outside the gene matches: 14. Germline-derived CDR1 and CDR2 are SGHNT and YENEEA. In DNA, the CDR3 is TGTGCCAGCAGCCCAACGGGACTAGGGGTGGAGAATACGCAGTATTTT. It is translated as CASSPTGLGVENTQYF.

This CDR3 is CASSLANRVRGTEAFF. The CDR3 DNA is TGTGCCAGCAGCTTAGCAAACAGGGTCAGAGGGACTGAAGCTTTCTTT. V is TRBV11-1 and J is TRBJ1-1; the D gene is possibly TRBD1 (6 bases). Germline V gene sequence: CDR1 SGHAT, CDR2 FQDESV (reference sequence). V was clipped by 0 bases and J by 5 bases, with 16 bases between them. This CDR3 spans 16 amino acids.

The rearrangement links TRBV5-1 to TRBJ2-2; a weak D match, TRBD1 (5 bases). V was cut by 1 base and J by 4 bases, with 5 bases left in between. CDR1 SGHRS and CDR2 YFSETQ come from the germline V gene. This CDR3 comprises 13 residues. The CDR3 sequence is CASSLQGTGELFF. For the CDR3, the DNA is TGCGCCAGCAGCTTGCAGGGCACCGGGGAGCTGTTTTTT.

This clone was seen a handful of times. The CDR3 reads CASSPRLPYQETQYF. In DNA, the CDR3 is TGTGCCAGCTCACCAAGGTTGCCCTACCAAGAGACCCAGTACTTC. This sequence joins TRBV18 and TRBJ2-5; unclear D gene. Trimming removed 2 bases from V and 0 bases from J, with 10 bases in between. Germline values: CDR1 KGHSH, CDR2 LQKENI. This CDR3 region has 15 residues.

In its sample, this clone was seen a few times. The chain's CDR3 is CAADRATNYGYTF. The CDR3, as DNA: TGTGCGGCTGACAGGGCTACTAACTATGGCTACACCTTC. The chain carries TRBV30 and TRBJ1-2, with 7 bases that match TRBD1. In germline, CDR1 is GTSNPN, CDR2 SVGIG (reference sequence). The CDR3 is 13 amino acids.